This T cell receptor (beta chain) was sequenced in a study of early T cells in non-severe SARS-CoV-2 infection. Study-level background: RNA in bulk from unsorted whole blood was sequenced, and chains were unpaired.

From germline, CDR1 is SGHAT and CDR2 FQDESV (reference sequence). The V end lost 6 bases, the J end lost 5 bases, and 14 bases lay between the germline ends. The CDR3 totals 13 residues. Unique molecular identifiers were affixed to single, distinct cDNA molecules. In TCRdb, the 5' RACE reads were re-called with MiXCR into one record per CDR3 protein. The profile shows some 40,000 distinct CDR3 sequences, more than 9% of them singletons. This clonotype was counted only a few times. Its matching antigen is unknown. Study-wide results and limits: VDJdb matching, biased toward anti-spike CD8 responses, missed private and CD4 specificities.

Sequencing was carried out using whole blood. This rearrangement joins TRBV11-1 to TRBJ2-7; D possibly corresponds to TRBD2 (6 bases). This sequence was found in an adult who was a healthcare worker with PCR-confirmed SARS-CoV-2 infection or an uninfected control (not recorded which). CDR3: CASSYGTADEQYF. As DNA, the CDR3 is TGTGCCAGCAGTTACGGGACTGCCGACGAGCAGTACTTC.